The 8 T cell receptor beta chains below all came from one sample that was sequenced in a study of CD8 T cells in ankylosing spondylitis (dated by TCRdb to about 2017). The method behind the library was 5' RACE. TCRdb shows the sequencer as Illumina HiSeq 2500. In-frame beta chains were kept once TCRdb had trimmed the public reads at Q25 with fastp and called clones with MiXCR. Rows matching on CDR3 protein sequence are summarized as one entry with the most common DNA and genes. This sample is represented by around 340,000 distinct CDR3 sequences; 20% of them were singletons. The ten largest clones represent 10% to 15% of the sample. Sequences were obtained from blood, either unsorted or a sorted T cell fraction (not recorded which). These TCRs come from a male donor with ankylosing spondylitis or in good health (not recorded which).

In this sample, this clonotype turned up many times. The V gene is TRBV5-1, the J gene TRBJ2-6; TRBD1 agrees at 9 bases. V was clipped by 6 bases and J by 0 bases; unmatched bases: 10. There are 18 residues in the CDR3. CDR1 is SGHRS, CDR2 YFSETQ, per germline. Written as DNA, the CDR3 is TGCGCCAGCACCCAAACAGGGGGCGCTCCCTCTGGGGCCAACGTCCTGACTTTC. This translates into CASTQTGGAPSGANVLTF.

This chain's CDR3 is CASTVTGTPNNEQFF. CDR3 DNA sequence: TGTGCCAGCACCGTAACCGGGACACCGAACAATGAGCAGTTCTTC. The chain uses TRBV28 and TRBJ2-1; a weak D match, TRBD1 (6 bases). V was pared by 7 bases and J by 5 bases, with 18 bases between. The germline V gene has CDR1 MDHEN and CDR2 SYDVKM. The CDR3 sequence is 15 residues long.

This clonotype was counted a few times. The chain couples TRBV20-1 to TRBJ1-3; D uncertain. V was cut by 6 bases and J by 3 bases, with 15 bases left in between. In germline, CDR1 is DFQATT, CDR2 SNEGSKA (reference sequence). The length of the CDR3 is 14 residues. The CDR3 DNA follows: TGCAGTGCCAACCCTCTGGGAGGTGGAAACACCATATATTTT. The encoded protein is CSANPLGGGNTIYF.

This clonotype was observed a few times. The chain carries TRBV6-1 and TRBJ1-6, with D perhaps TRBD1 (5 bases). The germline V gene has CDR1 MNHNS and CDR2 SASEGT. V was clipped by 5 bases and J by 5 bases, with 10 bases between them. The CDR3 totals 14 residues. The CDR3 protein is CASSLRADNSPLHF. Written as DNA, the CDR3 is TGTGCCAGCAGTCTCAGGGCCGATAATTCACCCCTCCACTTT.

The chain uses TRBV29-1 and TRBJ2-7, with D maybe TRBD2 (6 bases). This CDR3 has 14 amino acids. Trimming left V 0 bases short and J 4 bases short, with 13 bases between. Germline V gives CDR1 SQVTM, CDR2 ANQGSEA. CDR3 sequence: CSVEEAGKGYEQYF. Here the CDR3 DNA reads TGCAGCGTTGAAGAGGCGGGGAAAGGATACGAGCAGTACTTC.

This clonotype was recorded a few times. The CDR3 protein is CASSYEGGLNTGELFF. CDR3 DNA sequence: TGTGCCAGCAGTTACGAGGGGGGCCTGAACACCGGGGAGCTGTTTTTT. The rearrangement joins TRBV6-5 to TRBJ2-2, with D possibly being TRBD1 or TRBD2 (6 bases each). The CDR3 totals 16 residues. In germline, CDR1 is MNHEY, CDR2 SVGAGI. V was pared by 2 bases and J by 1 base, with 11 bases between.

The V call is TRBV5-6, the J call TRBJ2-7; tentatively, D is TRBD2 (6 bases). This CDR3 spans 14 amino acids. CDR1 and CDR2 from the germline V gene are SGHDT and YYEEEE. Trimming pared 4 bases from V and 6 bases from J, leaving 17 bases between. CDR3 in amino acids: CASSLPGDPSEQYF. The CDR3, as DNA: TGTGCCAGCAGCCTTCCGGGGGACCCAAGCGAGCAGTACTTC.

This clonotype turned up a few times. The chain is built from TRBV12-3 or TRBV12-4 and TRBJ2-4, with TRBD1 as a possible D gene (5 bases). Trimming shortened V by 6 bases and J by 8 bases, and 14 bases separated the two germline ends. This CDR3 region has 13 residues. The chain's CDR3 is CASRPGSGYIQYF. Here the CDR3 DNA reads TGTGCCAGCAGGCCCGGTTCAGGGTACATTCAGTACTTC.